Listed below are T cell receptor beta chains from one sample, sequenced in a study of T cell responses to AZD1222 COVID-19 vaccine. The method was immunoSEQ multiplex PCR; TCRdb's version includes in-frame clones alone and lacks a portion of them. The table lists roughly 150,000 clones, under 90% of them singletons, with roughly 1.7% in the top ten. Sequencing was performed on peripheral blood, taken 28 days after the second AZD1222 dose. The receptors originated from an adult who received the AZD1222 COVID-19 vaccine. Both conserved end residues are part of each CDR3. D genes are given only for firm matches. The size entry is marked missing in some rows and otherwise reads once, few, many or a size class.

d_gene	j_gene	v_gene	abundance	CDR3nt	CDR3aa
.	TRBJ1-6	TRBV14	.	TGTGCCAGCAGCCAAAAGGGGATTTCCACCCCCCTCCACTTT	CASSQKGISTPLHF
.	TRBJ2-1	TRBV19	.	TGTGCCAGTAGTTCTACAGGGGGGGGCAATGAGCAGTTCTTC	CASSSTGGGNEQFF
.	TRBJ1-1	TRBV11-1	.	TGTGCCAGCAGCTTAGCGGCAGGCCTCATGAACACTGAAGCTTTCTTT	CASSLAAGLMNTEAFF
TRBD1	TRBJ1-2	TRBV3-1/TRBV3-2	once	TGTGCCAGCAGCCAACTTATACAGGGGGCGGGCTATGGCTACACCTTC	CASSQLIQGAGYGYTF
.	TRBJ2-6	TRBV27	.	TGTGCCAGCAGTCCCCGTATAATTTTCCCTGGGGCCAACGTCCTGACTTTC	CASSPRIIFPGANVLTF
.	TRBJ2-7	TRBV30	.	TGTGCCTGGTTTAGCCTTTCCGAGCAGTACTTC	CAWFSLSEQYF
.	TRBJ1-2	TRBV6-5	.	TGTGCCACCCATGGTAGGGGGGCGGAGGGGTACGGCTACACCTTC	CATHGRGAEGYGYTF
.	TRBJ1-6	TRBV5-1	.	TGCGCCAGCAGCTTGATTGGGGGGGATTCACCCCTCCACTTT	CASSLIGGDSPLHF
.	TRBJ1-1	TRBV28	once	TGTGCCAGCAGTTTATTTGGGTTGAACACTGAAGCTTTCTTT	CASSLFGLNTEAFF
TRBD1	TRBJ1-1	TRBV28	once	TGTGCCACCTTCGGGACAGTGAACACTGAAGCTTTCTTT	CATFGTVNTEAFF
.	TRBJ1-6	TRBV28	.	TGTGCCAGCTATGGAAATTCACCCCTCCACTTT	CASYGNSPLHF
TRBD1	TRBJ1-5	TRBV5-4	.	TGTGCCAGCAGCTTGCAGGGACAGGGAGGTCAGCCCCAGCATTTT	CASSLQGQGGQPQHF
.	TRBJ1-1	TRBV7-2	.	TGTGCCAGCAGCATAGAGGTCACTACCAACACTGAAGCTTTCTTT	CASSIEVTTNTEAFF
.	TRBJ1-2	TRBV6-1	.	TGTGCCAGCAGTGAAGGGGGGGACTATGGCTACACCTTC	CASSEGGDYGYTF
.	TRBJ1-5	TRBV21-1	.	TGTGCCAGCACCATCGGGCCATTTTATAGCAATCAGCCCCAGCATTTT	CASTIGPFYSNQPQHF
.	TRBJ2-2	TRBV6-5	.	TGTGCCAGCAGACCGTTCTCACTTACCGGGGAGCTGTTTTTT	CASRPFSLTGELFF
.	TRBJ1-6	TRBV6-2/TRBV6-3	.	TGTGCCAGCATCCCCTCCGGGTATAATTCACCCCTCCACTTT	CASIPSGYNSPLHF
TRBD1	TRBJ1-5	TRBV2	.	TGTGCCAGCTGGACAGGCTCTCTCAATCAGCCCCAGCATTTT	CASWTGSLNQPQHF
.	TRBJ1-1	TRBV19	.	TGTGCCAGTAGTATCGCTGCGAGAAACGGAGCTTTCTTT	CASSIAARNGAFF
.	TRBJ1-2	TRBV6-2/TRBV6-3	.	TGTGCCAGCAGTTACCCGGAGGGGGGCTATGGCTACACCTTC	CASSYPEGGYGYTF
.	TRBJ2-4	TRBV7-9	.	TGTGCCAGCAGCTCTCAGGGATTGCTGCCCTCCTTC	CASSSQGLLPSF
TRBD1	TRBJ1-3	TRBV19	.	TGTGCCAGTAGTACAGACGACAGGGCTGGAAACACCATATATTTT	CASSTDDRAGNTIYF
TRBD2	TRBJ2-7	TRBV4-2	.	TGTGCCAGCAGCCAAGAGGCAACTAGTAGCGGGAGTACCAGCTCCTACGAGCAGTACTTC	CASSQEATSSGSTSSYEQYF
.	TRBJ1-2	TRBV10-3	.	TGTGCCATCAGTGCAGGATTATATGGCTACACCTTC	CAISAGLYGYTF
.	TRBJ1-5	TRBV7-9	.	TGTGCCAGCAGCTTAGAGGGTTATAGCAATCAGCCCCAGCATTTT	CASSLEGYSNQPQHF
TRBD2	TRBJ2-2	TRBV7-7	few	TGTGCTAGCAGCGGAGCGGGAGGGCCTATAACCGGGGAGCTGTTTTTT	CASSGAGGPITGELFF
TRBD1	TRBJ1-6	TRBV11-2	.	TGTGCCAGCAGCTCCCCAGCTAGGGGGCTTAGTTCACCCCTCCACTTT	CASSSPARGLSSPLHF
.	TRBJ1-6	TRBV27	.	TGTGCCAGCAGTTTATCGATCGGGGGCTATTATAATTCACCCCTCCACTTT	CASSLSIGGYYNSPLHF
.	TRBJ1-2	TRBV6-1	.	TGTGCCAGCAGTGAGTCTACAGGGATCTATGGCTACACCTTC	CASSESTGIYGYTF
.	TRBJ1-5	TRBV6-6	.	TGTGCCAGCAGCCAGACCAAACGGCAGCCCCAGCATTTT	CASSQTKRQPQHF
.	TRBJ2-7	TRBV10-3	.	TGTGCCATCTCTAGGTTAACCTTCGAGCAGTACTTC	CAISRLTFEQYF
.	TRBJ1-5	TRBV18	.	TGTGCCAGCTCATCCGAAATAGGAGGCAATCAGCCCCAGCATTTT	CASSSEIGGNQPQHF
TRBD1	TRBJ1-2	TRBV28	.	TGTGCCAGCAGTTTAAGGGCAGGGGGCACGTTGGGCTACACCTTC	CASSLRAGGTLGYTF
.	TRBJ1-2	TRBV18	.	TGTGCCAGCTCACCAACAGAGACGGGCGGCTACACCTTC	CASSPTETGGYTF
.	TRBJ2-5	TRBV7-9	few	TGTGCCAGCAGTTTAGCCACAGGTCTCGGGGAGACCCAGTACTTC	CASSLATGLGETQYF
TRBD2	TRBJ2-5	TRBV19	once	TGTGCCAGTAGTTATCGGGGGGGACACCAAGAGACCCAGTACTTC	CASSYRGGHQETQYF
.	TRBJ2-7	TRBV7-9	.	TGTGCCAGCAGCAGCTATGGGGGCTCCTACGAGCAGTACTTC	CASSSYGGSYEQYF
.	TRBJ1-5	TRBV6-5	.	TGTGCCAGCACCTTGGACGGACGCAATCAGCCCCAGCATTTT	CASTLDGRNQPQHF
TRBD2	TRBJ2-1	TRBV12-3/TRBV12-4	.	TGTGCCAGCAGTTGGACTAGCCGGAATGAGCAGTTCTTC	CASSWTSRNEQFF
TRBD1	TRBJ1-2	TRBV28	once	TGTGCCAGCAGTCGCTCGGGACAGGGCGGCTACACCTTC	CASSRSGQGGYTF
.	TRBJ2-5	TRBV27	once	TGTGCCAGCAGTTCCAGGACAGCCCAAGAGACCCAGTACTTC	CASSSRTAQETQYF